Here is one T cell receptor (beta chain) with its context. The source of the sample is a study of blood T cell repertoires in COVID-19. The overall study: The United States, Italy and Spain were the sources of the acute and convalescent COVID-19 samples. T cells, B-cell-depleted T cells, or PBMCs supplied cDNA or gDNA.

In the authors' methods: Scientists estimated how many nucleated cells there were by amplifying reference gene primers. Produced via immunoSEQ multiplex PCR; TCRdb's table is partial and in-frame only. V and J calls and clone size follow that table, whereas D and trimming were derived from the DNA. The top ten clones hold approximately 11% of a sample with some 170,000 clones, 81% of them seen once. The CDR3 spans 10 residues. V shed 12 bases and J shed 5 bases, with 10 bases lying between them. The germline V gene encodes CDR1 KGHDR and CDR2 SFDVKD. The chain carries TRBV24-1 and TRBJ2-7, with unresolved D. Specimen: peripheral blood. The TCR sequence derives from a man in his fifties or sixties with active or convalescent COVID-19. CDR3 region: CAPRHNEQYF. The CDR3 DNA is TGTGCCCCCCGACACAACGAGCAGTACTTC.